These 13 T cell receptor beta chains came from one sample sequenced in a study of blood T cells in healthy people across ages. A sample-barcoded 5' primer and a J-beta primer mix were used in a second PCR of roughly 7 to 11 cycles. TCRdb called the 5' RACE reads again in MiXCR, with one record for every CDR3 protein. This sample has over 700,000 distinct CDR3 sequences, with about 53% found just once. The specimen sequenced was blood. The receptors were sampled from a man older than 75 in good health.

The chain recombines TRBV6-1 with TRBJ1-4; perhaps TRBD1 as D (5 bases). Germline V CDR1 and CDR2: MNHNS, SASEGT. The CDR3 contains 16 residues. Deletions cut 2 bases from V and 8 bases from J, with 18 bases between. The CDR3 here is CASSESWDRGWEKLFF. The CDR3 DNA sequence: TGTGCCAGCAGTGAAAGTTGGGACCGAGGATGGGAAAAACTGTTTTTT.

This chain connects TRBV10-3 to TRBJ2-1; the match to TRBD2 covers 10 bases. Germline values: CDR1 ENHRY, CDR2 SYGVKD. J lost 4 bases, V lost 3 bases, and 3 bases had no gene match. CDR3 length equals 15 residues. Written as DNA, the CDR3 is TGTGCCATCAGTGAACTAGCGGGATCTTACAATGAGCAGTTCTTC. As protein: CAISELAGSYNEQFF.

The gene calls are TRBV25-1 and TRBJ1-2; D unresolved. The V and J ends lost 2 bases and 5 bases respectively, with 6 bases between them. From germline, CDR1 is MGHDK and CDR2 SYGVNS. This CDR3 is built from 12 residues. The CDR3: CASSEGPYGYTF. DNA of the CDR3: TGTGCCAGCAGTGAAGGCCCGTATGGCTACACCTTC.

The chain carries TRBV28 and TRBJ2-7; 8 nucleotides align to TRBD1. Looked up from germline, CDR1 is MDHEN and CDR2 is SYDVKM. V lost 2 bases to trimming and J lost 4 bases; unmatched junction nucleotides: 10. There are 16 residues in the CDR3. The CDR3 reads CASSLPQDRASYEQYF. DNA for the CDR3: TGTGCCAGCAGTTTACCCCAGGACAGGGCATCGTACGAGCAGTACTTC. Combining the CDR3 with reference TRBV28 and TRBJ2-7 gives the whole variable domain DVKVTQSSRYLVKRTGEKVFLECVQDMDHENMFWYRQDPGLGLRLIYFSYDVKMKEKGDIPEGYSVSREKKERFSLILESASTNQTSMYLCASSLPQDRASYEQYFGPGTRLTVT.

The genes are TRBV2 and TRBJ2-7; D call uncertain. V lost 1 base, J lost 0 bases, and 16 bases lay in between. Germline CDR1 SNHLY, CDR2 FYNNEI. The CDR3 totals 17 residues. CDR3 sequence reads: CASSEGTRPRSSYEQYF. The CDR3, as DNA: TGTGCCAGCAGTGAAGGCACCCGTCCCCGTAGCTCCTACGAGCAGTACTTC.

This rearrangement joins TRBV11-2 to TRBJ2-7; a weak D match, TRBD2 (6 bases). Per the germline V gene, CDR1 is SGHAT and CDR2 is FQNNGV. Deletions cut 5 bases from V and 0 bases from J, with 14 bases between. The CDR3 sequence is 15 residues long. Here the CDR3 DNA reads TGTGCCAGCAGCCCAGGAGGGACTCGCTCCTACGAGCAGTACTTC. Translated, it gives CASSPGGTRSYEQYF.

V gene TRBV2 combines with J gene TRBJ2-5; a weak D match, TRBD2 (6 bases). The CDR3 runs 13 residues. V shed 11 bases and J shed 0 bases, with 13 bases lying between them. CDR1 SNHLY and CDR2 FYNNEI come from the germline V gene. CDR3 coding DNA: TGTGCCGGGGGGATCGGGAACCAAGAGACCCAGTACTTC. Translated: CAGGIGNQETQYF.

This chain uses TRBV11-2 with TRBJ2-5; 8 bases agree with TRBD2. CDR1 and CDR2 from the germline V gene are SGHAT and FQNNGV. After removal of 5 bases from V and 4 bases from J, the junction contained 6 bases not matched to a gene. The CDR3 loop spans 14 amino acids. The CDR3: CASSQPAGVETQYF. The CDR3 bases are TGTGCCAGCAGCCAACCAGCGGGAGTAGAGACCCAGTACTTC.

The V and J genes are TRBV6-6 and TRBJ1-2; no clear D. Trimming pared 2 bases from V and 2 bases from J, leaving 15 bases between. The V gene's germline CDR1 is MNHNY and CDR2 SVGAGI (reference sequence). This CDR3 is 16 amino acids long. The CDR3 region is CASSYPPETLNYGYTF. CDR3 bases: TGTGCCAGCAGTTACCCACCGGAGACATTAAACTATGGCTACACCTTC.

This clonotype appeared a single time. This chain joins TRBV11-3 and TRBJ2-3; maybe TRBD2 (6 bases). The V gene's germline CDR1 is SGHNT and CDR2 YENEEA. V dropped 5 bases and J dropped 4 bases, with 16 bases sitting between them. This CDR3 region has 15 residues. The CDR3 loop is CASSSGGGAADTQYF. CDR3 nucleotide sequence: TGTGCCAGCAGCAGCGGTGGCGGGGCGGCAGATACGCAGTATTTT.

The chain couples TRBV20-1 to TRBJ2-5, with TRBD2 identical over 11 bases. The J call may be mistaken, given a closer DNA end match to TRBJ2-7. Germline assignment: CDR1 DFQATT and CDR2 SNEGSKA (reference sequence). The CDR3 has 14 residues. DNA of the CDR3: TGCAGTGCTAGAGAGGGGACTAGCGGTTACGAGCAGTACTTC. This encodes CSAREGTSGYEQYF.

Here the CDR3 DNA reads TGTGCCAGCAGCCCCCATGGGCCTAATGAAAAACTGTTTTTT. Protein product: CASSPHGPNEKLFF. The chain links TRBV9 to TRBJ1-4, with no clear D. The CDR3 length is 14 residues. V was cut by 4 bases and J by 3 bases, with 10 bases left in between. Germline lookup yields CDR1 SGDLS and CDR2 YYNGEE.

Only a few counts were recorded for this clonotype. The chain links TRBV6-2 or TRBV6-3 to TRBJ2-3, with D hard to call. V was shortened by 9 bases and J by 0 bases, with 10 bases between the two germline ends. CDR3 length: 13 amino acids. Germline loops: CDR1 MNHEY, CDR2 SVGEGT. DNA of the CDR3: TGTGCCAGTTCCTGGGTGAGCACAGATACGCAGTATTTT. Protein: CASSWVSTDTQYF.